These 32 T cell receptor beta chains originate from one sample sequenced in a study of radiation and T cells in renal cell carcinoma. The treatment here: treatment-naive control, cytoreductive nephrectomy. The assay was immunoSEQ multiplex PCR, and TCRdb's table has in-frame clones only and misses some. Of 18,000 or so clones in the sample, over 50% were seen once. Specimen: tumor tissue, collected from a patient whose treatment was nephrectomy without radiotherapy. The receptors were gathered from a man between 50 and 59 years old with renal cell carcinoma.

The genes are TRBV6-7 and TRBJ1-1; perhaps TRBD1 as D (6 bases). TRBV6-7 is an ORF, and what it does is uncertain. V shed 5 bases and J shed 4 bases, with 11 bases lying between them. The CDR3 has 13 amino acids. The CDR3 region has the DNA TGTGCCAGCAGTCCTGGGACACGCACTGAAGCTTTCTTT. It encodes CASSPGTRTEAFF.

This chain connects TRBV4-3 to TRBJ2-3; 10 bases line up with TRBD2. V gave up 0 bases and J gave up 6 bases; unmatched junction bases: 9. The CDR3 extends over 17 amino acids. CDR1 is LGHNA, CDR2 YSLEER, per germline. CDR3 sequence (DNA): TGCGCCAGCAGCCAAGAGTCTAGCGGGAGAGCCCTGGATACGCAGTATTTT. Translating gives CASSQESSGRALDTQYF.

CDR3 DNA: TGTGCCAGTAGTATGGGGGCTTTGGGTGGGGCCAACGTCCTGACTTTC. It encodes CASSMGALGGANVLTF. The chain links TRBV19 to TRBJ2-6; D possibly corresponds to TRBD1 (6 bases). V lost 3 bases and J lost 3, with 12 bases in between. The CDR3 is 16 residues long. Germline values: CDR1 LNHDA, CDR2 SQIVND (reference sequence).

This clone is medium-sized within its sample. The gene calls are TRBV7-9 and TRBJ1-1; D is unclear. V was trimmed by 5 bases and J by 10 bases, leaving 14 bases between them. Germline loops: CDR1 SEHNR, CDR2 FQNEAQ (reference sequence). This CDR3 is 12 amino acids long. This CDR3 reads CASSPDGSGAFF. The CDR3 region has the DNA TGTGCCAGCAGCCCGGACGGTTCGGGAGCTTTCTTT.

The rearrangement joins TRBV7-9 to TRBJ2-5; TRBD2 aligns across 12 bases. This CDR3 has 17 amino acids. The germline V gene has CDR1 SEHNR and CDR2 FQNEAQ (reference sequence). J was trimmed by 5 bases and V by 4 bases; bases with no gene match: 11. The CDR3 reads CASSYPRTSGDGETQYF. The CDR3 nucleotides read TGTGCCAGCAGCTATCCACGGACTAGCGGGGATGGGGAGACCCAGTACTTC.

This clone was recorded once. This chain joins TRBV25-1 and TRBJ2-5; no reliable D call. V was trimmed by 4 bases and J by 2 bases, leaving 8 bases between them. Germline V gene sequence: CDR1 MGHDK, CDR2 SYGVNS. The length of the CDR3 is 13 residues. CDR3 nucleotide sequence: TGTGCCAGCAGTGTGAGTGGACAAGAGACCCAGTACTTC. This translates into CASSVSGQETQYF. The full variable domain, in which reference TRBV25-1 and TRBJ2-5 provide the parts outside the CDR3, is EADIYQTPRYLVIGTGKKITLECSQTMGHDKMYWYQQDPGMELHLIHYSYGVNSTEKGDLSSESTVSRIRTEHFPLTLESARPSHTSQYLCASSVSGQETQYFGPGTRLLVL.

V usage is TRBV5-4 and J usage is TRBJ2-2; the D gene could be TRBD1 or TRBD2 (5 bases each). Trimming pared 2 bases from V and 7 bases from J, leaving 18 bases between. CDR3 size: 16 residues. Germline V CDR1 and CDR2: SGHNT, YYREEE (reference sequence). The CDR3 coding sequence is TGTGCCAGCAGCTTTTCTCCGAGCGGCAGGGTCGGGGAGCTGTTTTTT. It yields the protein CASSFSPSGRVGELFF.

V is TRBV7-9 and J is TRBJ1-3; TRBD1 aligns across 7 bases. The V gene end was trimmed by 0 bases and the J gene end by 0 bases; junction bases not matched to a gene: 8. This CDR3 is 18 amino acids long. Germline CDR1 is SEHNR and CDR2 is FQNEAQ (reference sequence). CDR3 in amino acids: CASSLAARQGSSGNTIYF. CDR3 coding DNA: TGTGCCAGCAGCTTAGCGGCGAGACAGGGCAGCTCTGGAAACACCATATATTTT.

Note on this clone: A read error may produce the germline difference seen at one junction end. The V call is TRBV10-3, the J call TRBJ1-3; the D is unclear. The CDR3 loop spans 15 amino acids. Germline V lookup: CDR1 ENHRY, CDR2 SYGVKD. CDR3 loop: CASSEARSLINTIYF. Written as DNA, the CDR3 is TGTGCCAGCAGTGAAGCCAGGAGTCTTATAAACACCATATATTTT.

The sample holds a few counts of this clone. This sequence joins TRBV2 and TRBJ2-1; the match to TRBD2 covers 7 bases. V gave up 8 bases and J gave up 2 bases; unmatched junction bases: 6. The CDR3 covers 14 residues. Germline CDR1 and CDR2: SNHLY and FYNNEI. The DNA for the CDR3 is TGTGCCAGCGCCCAAGGACTAGCCTACAATGAGCAGTTCTTC. It specifies CASAQGLAYNEQFF.

The V gene is TRBV9, the J gene TRBJ2-1; 8 positions agree with TRBD2. The length of the CDR3 is 17 residues. Germline V gene sequence: CDR1 SGDLS, CDR2 YYNGEE. The V gene end was trimmed by 0 bases and the J gene end by 4 bases; junction bases not matched to a gene: 9. Here the CDR3 DNA reads TGTGCCAGCAGCGTAGGGACTAGCCCCGGTTATTACAATGAGCAGTTCTTC. Its translation is CASSVGTSPGYYNEQFF.

V and J are TRBV28 and TRBJ1-1, with TRBD1 identical over 10 bases. CDR1 and CDR2 (germline): MDHEN, SYDVKM. V lost 5 bases and J lost 1; bases outside the gene matches: 4. This CDR3 is 15 amino acids long. The CDR3 sequence is CASSPGQGENTEAFF. The CDR3 DNA is TGTGCCAGCAGTCCAGGACAGGGGGAGAACACTGAAGCTTTCTTT.

This sequence joins TRBV7-2 and TRBJ1-1; D is perhaps TRBD1 (5 bases). Per germline, CDR1 SGHTA and CDR2 FQGNSA. The V end was cut by 1 base, the J end by 5 bases, with 14 bases between. CDR3 length equals 15 residues. CDR3 amino acids: CASSLVTLAGTEAFF. The CDR3 nucleotides are TGTGCCAGCAGCTTAGTTACGTTGGCAGGGACTGAAGCTTTCTTT.

As DNA, the CDR3 is TGTGCCAGCAGTTTGGCAGGTTGGAATTCACCCCTCCACTTT. Translated: CASSLAGWNSPLHF. The chain recombines TRBV6-5 with TRBJ1-6; D gene unclear. CDR3 length: 14 amino acids. Trimming stripped 4 bases from V and 7 bases from J, with 11 bases between. CDR1 MNHEY and CDR2 SVGAGI come from the germline V gene.

This clone was seen only a few times. This chain connects TRBV5-6 to TRBJ1-1; D not resolved. The CDR3 has 11 residues. Trimming left V 0 bases short and J 6 bases short, with 3 bases between. CDR1 and CDR2 from the germline V gene are SGHDT and YYEEEE. CDR3 region: CASSLGPEAFF. The DNA for the CDR3 is TGTGCCAGCAGCTTGGGACCTGAAGCTTTCTTT.

V is TRBV4-3 and J is TRBJ1-2; D gene unclear. The CDR3 length is 14 residues. Germline assignment: CDR1 LGHNA and CDR2 YSLEER. V was cut by 3 bases and J by 2 bases, with 10 bases left in between. CDR3: CASSQDGVNYGYTF. Written as DNA, the CDR3 is TGCGCCAGCAGCCAGGACGGGGTGAACTATGGCTACACCTTC.

This clone has just a few counts. The chain is built from TRBV19 and TRBJ2-2; the D is unclear. Germline V gene sequence: CDR1 LNHDA, CDR2 SQIVND (reference sequence). The CDR3 length is 11 residues. V was pared by 11 bases and J by 6 bases, with 10 bases between. The CDR3 nucleotides read TGTGCCGCAACAAGGTCCGGGGAGCTGTTTTTT. This sequence encodes CAATRSGELFF. Complete variable domain (other parts from reference TRBV19 and TRBJ2-2): DGGITQSPKYLFRKEGQNVTLSCEQNLNHDAMYWYRQDPGQGLRLIYYSQIVNDFQKGDIAEGYSVSREKKESFPLTVTSAQKNPTAFYLCAATRSGELFFGEGSRLTVL.

This clone is deemed medium-sized. This chain links TRBV7-2 with TRBJ1-3; a weak D match, TRBD1 (5 bases). V was cut by 5 bases and J by 4 bases, with 12 bases left in between. This CDR3 spans 14 amino acids. The germline CDR1 and CDR2 sequences are SGHTA and FQGNSA. CDR3 region: CASSPLGPGNTIYF. The CDR3 DNA sequence: TGTGCCAGCAGCCCGTTGGGGCCCGGAAACACCATATATTTT.

The chain joins TRBV9 to TRBJ2-1, with D tentatively TRBD2 (5 bases). Germline V gene data show CDR1 as SGDLS and CDR2 as YYNGEE. The CDR3 spans 15 residues. The ends were cut back, 4 bases at V and 8 bases at J, with 19 bases in the middle. The DNA for the CDR3 is TGTGCCAGCAGCCCAGAAGGACTCATGGGCTATGAGCAGTTCTTC. Translated, it gives CASSPEGLMGYEQFF.

The chain joins TRBV5-1 to TRBJ2-1; possible D gene TRBD2, 5 bases. Germline lookup yields CDR1 SGHRS and CDR2 YFSETQ. Trimming left V 0 bases short and J 0 bases short, with 10 bases between. This CDR3 has 16 residues. CDR3 amino acids: CASSLGQGSSYNEQFF. CDR3 nucleotides: TGCGCCAGCAGCTTGGGACAAGGGAGCTCCTACAATGAGCAGTTCTTC.

Turning to this clone: The junction shows a germline mismatch at one end, possibly a read error. The chain couples TRBV9 to TRBJ1-6, with D unclear. This CDR3 has 14 amino acids. From germline, CDR1 is SGDLS and CDR2 YYNGEE. CDR3 nucleotide sequence: TGCGCCAGCAGCCAAGGAGTCAGGAATTCACCCCTCCACTTT. Translation: CASSQGVRNSPLHF.

The chain carries TRBV7-2 and TRBJ1-4; tentative D call: TRBD1 (5 bases). V was shortened by 3 bases and J by 8 bases, with 10 bases between the two germline ends. CDR3 size: 13 residues. CDR1 and CDR2 (germline): SGHTA, FQGNSA. CDR3 in amino acids: CASSFSGIEKLFF. CDR3 DNA: TGTGCCAGCAGCTTCTCAGGGATAGAAAAACTGTTTTTT.

This clone appeared a few times. The CDR3 region has the DNA TGTGCCAGCAGCGGACCCAGGGATTATGGCTACACCTTC. Encoded protein: CASSGPRDYGYTF. The rearrangement links TRBV9 to TRBJ1-2; TRBD1 might be the D (5 bases). CDR3 size: 13 residues. Trimming took off 3 bases at V and 5 bases at J, with 11 bases between the two ends. Germline values: CDR1 SGDLS, CDR2 YYNGEE.

This clone was seen more than once but under ten times. The gene calls are TRBV9 and TRBJ2-3; no firm D call. From germline, CDR1 is SGDLS and CDR2 YYNGEE. The CDR3 is made up of 16 amino acids. V was trimmed by 0 bases and J by 0 bases, leaving 11 bases between them. CDR3 residues: CASSVEAGYSTDTQYF. The CDR3 coding sequence is TGTGCCAGCAGCGTAGAGGCCGGATATAGCACAGATACGCAGTATTTT.

The V gene is TRBV6-5, the J gene TRBJ2-7, with TRBD1 as a possible D gene (6 bases). The CDR3 length is 15 residues. The ends were cut back, 0 bases at V and 3 bases at J, with 12 bases in the middle. Looked up from germline, CDR1 is MNHEY and CDR2 is SVGAGI. DNA of the CDR3: TGTGCCAGCAGTTACTCGAACAGGGCAATCTACGAGCAGTACTTC. The encoded protein is CASSYSNRAIYEQYF.

V and J are TRBV5-6 and TRBJ2-7, with D unresolved. This CDR3 comprises 12 residues. The germline V gene has CDR1 SGHDT and CDR2 YYEEEE. V shed 4 bases and J shed 2 bases, with 7 bases lying between them. CDR3 DNA: TGTGCCAGCAGCGGATCCCCCTACGAGCAGTACTTC. It specifies CASSGSPYEQYF.

V and J are TRBV29-1 and TRBJ2-7, with 9 bases aligning to TRBD1. CDR3 length: 15 residues. Per germline, CDR1 SQVTM and CDR2 ANQGSEA. V was pared by 2 bases and J by 7 bases, with 12 bases of the junction left unmatched. The CDR3 bases are TGCAGCGTTGAAAAGTCCGGGACAGGGAGTGGTGAGCAGTACTTC. This sequence encodes CSVEKSGTGSGEQYF.

The chain uses TRBV9 and TRBJ2-3, with a possible D match to TRBD2 (6 bases). V lost 0 bases, J lost 1 base, and 9 bases lay in between. The germline gives CDR1 SGDLS, CDR2 YYNGEE. CDR3 length: 15 residues. CDR3 in DNA: TGTGCCAGCAGCGTAGGGGCTAGCGGCACAGATACGCAGTATTTT. Translating it yields CASSVGASGTDTQYF.

This chain uses TRBV4-1 with TRBJ1-6; 7 bases line up with TRBD1. V was clipped by 3 bases and J by 5 bases; unmatched bases: 19. Germline lookup yields CDR1 MGHRA and CDR2 YSYEKL. The CDR3 runs 20 residues. CDR3: CASSQTLTTGFVSDNSPLHF. In DNA form, the CDR3 reads TGCGCCAGCAGCCAGACACTTACGACAGGGTTTGTTAGCGATAATTCACCCCTCCACTTT.

V and J are TRBV18 and TRBJ2-2; 8 nucleotides align to TRBD1. The J segment lost 1 base and the V segment lost 2 bases, leaving 0 bases of the junction unmatched. This CDR3 comprises 15 residues. CDR1 is KGHSH, CDR2 LQKENI, per germline. DNA for the CDR3: TGTGCCAGCTCACCAGGGACAGGGAACACCGGGGAGCTGTTTTTT. Protein sequence: CASSPGTGNTGELFF.

This chain joins TRBV5-4 and TRBJ2-5; tentatively, D is TRBD2 (5 bases). There are 14 residues in the CDR3. Germline CDR1 SGHNT, CDR2 YYREEE (reference sequence). V lost 0 bases and J 2 bases, leaving 8 bases between the germline ends. This CDR3 reads CASSLERRQETQYF. The CDR3 DNA follows: TGTGCCAGCAGCTTGGAGCGGAGGCAAGAGACCCAGTACTTC. Looking up the rest from reference TRBV5-4 and TRBJ2-5 gives the full variable domain: ETGVTQSPTHLIKTRGQQVTLRCSSQSGHNTVSWYQQALGQGPQFIFQYYREEENGRGNFPPRFSGLQFPNYSSELNVNALELDDSALYLCASSLERRQETQYFGPGTRLLVL.

There are a few counts of this clone. The V call is TRBV6-6, the J call TRBJ1-5; D unresolved. CDR1 is MNHNY, CDR2 SVGAGI, per germline (reference sequence). V gave up 8 bases and J gave up 8 bases, with 19 bases separating them. The CDR3 contains 14 residues. DNA for the CDR3: TGTGCCAGCTTGTCGGGGTCCGGCGTGGAGCCCCAGCATTTT. This sequence encodes CASLSGSGVEPQHF.